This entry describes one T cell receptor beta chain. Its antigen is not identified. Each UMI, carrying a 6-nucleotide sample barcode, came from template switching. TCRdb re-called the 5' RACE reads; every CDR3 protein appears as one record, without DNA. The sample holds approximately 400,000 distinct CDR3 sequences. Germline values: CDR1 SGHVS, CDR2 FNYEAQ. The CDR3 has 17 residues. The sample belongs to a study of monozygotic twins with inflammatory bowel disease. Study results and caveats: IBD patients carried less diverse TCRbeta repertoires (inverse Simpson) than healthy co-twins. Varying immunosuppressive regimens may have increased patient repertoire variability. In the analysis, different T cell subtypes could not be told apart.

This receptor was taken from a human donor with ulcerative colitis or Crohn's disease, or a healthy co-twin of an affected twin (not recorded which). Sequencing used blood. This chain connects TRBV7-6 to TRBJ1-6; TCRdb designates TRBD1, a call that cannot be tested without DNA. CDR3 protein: CASSLVPGALGNSPLHF.